This TCR beta chain was recorded in a study of somatic mutations in cytotoxic T cells in rheumatoid arthritis. Measured with immunoSEQ multiplex PCR; TCRdb has only the in-frame clones, and not every one. This repertoire shows about 18,000 clones, 70% to 85% found once; its top ten account for about 5.7%. About this clone: The antigen is unknown.

From germline, CDR1 is SGHTA and CDR2 FQGNSA. This CDR3 has 14 amino acids. The V and J ends lost 2 bases and 1 base respectively, with 9 bases between them. Overall study findings and caveats: The targets (antigens) of the expanded CD8+ clones were not known.

Sequenced material: CD8+ T cells sorted from blood. The chain is built from TRBV7-2 and TRBJ2-7; the D is unclear. This sequence originates from a man between 60 and 70 years old in good health. The CDR3: CASSLRDTSYEQYF. CDR3 coding DNA: TGTGCCAGCAGCTTAAGAGACACTTCCTACGAGCAGTACTTC.